The 15 T cell receptor beta chains reported below all come from one sample, sequenced in a study of cytomegalovirus exposure and HLA in healthy donors. Both 60 Vbeta primers and 13 Jbeta primers went into the PCR. Some clones are missing from TCRdb's copy, which holds only in-frame ones; the method was immunoSEQ multiplex PCR. The data contain about 210,000 clones, approximately 81% of them singletons. Sequences were obtained from PBMCs. The receptor set was obtained from a girl aged 2-9 years in good health and CMV-seronegative.

The sample holds one count of this clone. The chain combines TRBV7-8 with TRBJ2-1; TRBD2 matches 10 bases. J was trimmed by 7 bases and V by 3 bases; bases with no gene match: 6. Germline V CDR1 and CDR2: SGHVS, FQNEAQ. The CDR3 sequence is 15 residues long. CDR3 loop: CASSFTTSGWNEQFF. In nucleotides, the CDR3 is TGTGCCAGCAGCTTCACGACTAGCGGGTGGAATGAGCAGTTCTTC.

V is TRBV7-9 and J is TRBJ2-7, with a weak D call TRBD1 (6 bases). There are 15 residues in the CDR3. Germline-derived CDR1 and CDR2 are SEHNR and FQNEAQ (reference sequence). V shed 5 bases and J shed 2 bases, with 16 bases lying between them. The DNA of the CDR3 is TGTGCCAGCAGCCCCAGGACAGCAAGTCCCTACGAGCAGTACTTC. This translates into CASSPRTASPYEQYF. The whole variable domain, filled in from reference TRBV7-9 and TRBJ2-7, reads DTGVSQNPRHKITKRGQNVTFRCDPISEHNRLYWYRQTLGQGPEFLTYFQNEAQLEKSRLLSDRFSAERPKGSFSTLEIQRTEQGDSAMYLCASSPRTASPYEQYFGPGTRLTVT.

The chain combines TRBV27 with TRBJ1-1, with D maybe TRBD1 (5 bases). V shed 6 bases and J shed 8 bases, with 10 bases lying between them. The CDR3 consists of 11 residues. Germline lookup yields CDR1 MNHEY and CDR2 SMNVEV (reference sequence). For the CDR3, the DNA is TGTGCCAGCAGGTCCAGGGCGGAAGCTTTCTTT. Protein sequence: CASRSRAEAFF.

The chain combines TRBV5-1 with TRBJ2-2, with D hard to call. V dropped 5 bases and J dropped 3 bases, with 11 bases sitting between them. From germline, CDR1 is SGHRS and CDR2 YFSETQ. This CDR3 contains 14 residues. CDR3 coding DNA: TGCGCCAGCAGTGTCTCAGATTACACCGGGGAGCTGTTTTTT. It yields the protein CASSVSDYTGELFF.

V is TRBV30 and J is TRBJ2-1; 10 nucleotides match TRBD2. Germline CDR1 is GTSNPN and CDR2 is SVGIG (reference sequence). V trimming: 5 bases; J trimming: 4 bases; junction bases outside the gene matches: 11. This CDR3 spans 16 amino acids. In DNA form, the CDR3 reads TGTGCCTGGTACCCCCGACTAGCGGGCGTTTACAATGAGCAGTTCTTC. This gives the protein CAWYPRLAGVYNEQFF.

This chain joins TRBV10-3 and TRBJ1-1; D possibly corresponds to TRBD1 (6 bases). The V end was cut by 4 bases, the J end by 3 bases, with 9 bases between. Germline V CDR1 and CDR2: ENHRY, SYGVKD. The CDR3 consists of 13 residues. CDR3 in amino acids: CAISAQGYTEAFF. The CDR3, as DNA: TGTGCCATCAGTGCCCAGGGGTACACTGAAGCTTTCTTT.

The gene calls are TRBV27 and TRBJ2-7, with TRBD2 matching 12 bases. With 2 bases clipped from V and 4 bases from J, the junction kept 6 bases outside the gene matches. Germline lookup yields CDR1 MNHEY and CDR2 SMNVEV (reference sequence). The CDR3 consists of 16 residues. The CDR3 nucleotides are TGTGCCAGCAGTTTAATAACCACTAGCGGGAGGTACGAGCAGTACTTC. This sequence encodes CASSLITTSGRYEQYF.

This chain joins TRBV6-5 and TRBJ1-1; a possible D gene is TRBD1 (5 bases). The V end lost 5 bases, the J end lost 0 bases, and 10 bases lay between the germline ends. Germline V lookup: CDR1 MNHEY, CDR2 SVGAGI. The CDR3 totals 14 residues. Written as DNA, the CDR3 is TGTGCCAGCAGTAGAGCGACAGTGAACACTGAAGCTTTCTTT. It translates to CASSRATVNTEAFF.

The gene calls are TRBV29-1 and TRBJ1-5; D remains unclear. V was cut by 4 bases and J by 5 bases, with 12 bases left in between. This CDR3 comprises 13 residues. The germline V gene encodes CDR1 SQVTM and CDR2 ANQGSEA. CDR3 loop: CSVGWSRHQPQHF. The CDR3 DNA reads TGCAGCGTTGGCTGGTCGAGGCATCAGCCCCAGCATTTT.

V is TRBV7-2 and J is TRBJ2-7; 8 positions agree with TRBD1. Germline CDR1 reads SGHTA; CDR2 reads FQGNSA. The length of the CDR3 is 15 residues. Germline trimming cut 5 bases from V and 3 bases from J; bases unmatched to any gene: 9. The CDR3 DNA reads as TGTGCCAGCAGCCCATTTATTGGACAGGGCTACGAGCAGTACTTC. As protein: CASSPFIGQGYEQYF.

The V call is TRBV10-3, the J call TRBJ2-2, with 9 bases fitting TRBD2. Germline CDR1 reads ENHRY; CDR2 reads SYGVKD. Trimming at V came to 6 bases and at J to 3 bases, leaving 2 bases not matched to a gene. The CDR3 loop spans 14 amino acids. CDR3 DNA sequence: TGTGCCATCAGGACTAGCGGAGACACCGGGGAGCTGTTTTTT. It encodes CAIRTSGDTGELFF.

V and J are TRBV28 and TRBJ2-6; D might be TRBD2 (6 bases). This CDR3 is built from 16 residues. CDR1 MDHEN and CDR2 SYDVKM come from the germline V gene. V dropped 7 bases and J dropped 1 base, with 14 bases sitting between them. CDR3 coding DNA: TGTGCCAGCATCCCCTCCGGAGGGTCTGGGGCCAACGTCCTGACTTTC. As protein: CASIPSGGSGANVLTF.

The V call is TRBV5-1, the J call TRBJ1-1, with D maybe TRBD1 (5 bases). CDR1 SGHRS and CDR2 YFSETQ come from the germline V gene. Trimming stripped 0 bases from V and 2 bases from J, with 11 bases between. The CDR3 sequence is 15 residues long. CDR3 loop: CASSLAPQGNTEAFF. The CDR3 coding sequence is TGCGCCAGCAGCTTGGCCCCCCAGGGAAACACTGAAGCTTTCTTT.

The chain joins TRBV15 to TRBJ2-5, with 7 bases matching TRBD2. The germline gives CDR1 LNHNV, CDR2 YYDKDF (reference sequence). The CDR3 totals 19 residues. The junction had 20 bases not matched to a gene; V was cut back by 1 base and J by 6 bases. The CDR3: CATSRVGQLLAGFGKTQYF. As DNA, the CDR3 is TGTGCCACCAGCAGAGTTGGGCAACTTTTAGCGGGCTTCGGGAAGACCCAGTACTTC.

Of note for this clone: Other DNA sequences within the sample encode an identical CDR3. This rearrangement joins TRBV2 to TRBJ2-5; no clear D. The DNA matches TRBJ2-7 better at its end, which makes the J call doubtful. This CDR3 is built from 10 residues. The germline gives CDR1 SNHLY, CDR2 FYNNEI. CDR3 residues: CASSENEQYF. CDR3 nucleotide sequence: TGTGCCAGCAGTGAAAACGAGCAGTACTTC.